Described below is a single TCR beta chain sequence and its context. Antigen specificity is unknown. The CDR3 extends over 11 amino acids. Trimming shortened V by 6 bases and J by 3 bases, and 6 bases separated the two germline ends. The germline V gene has CDR1 MNHNS and CDR2 SASEGT. The entry originates in a study of cytomegalovirus exposure and HLA in healthy donors. Study summary: Later analysis reported that the 130 or so validation repertoires shared the platform of the 500 to 750 first-cohort repertoires. Study results and limitations: Among the CMV-associated chains, three were confirmed in vitro as specific for CMV antigens.

Data came from immunoSEQ multiplex PCR; TCRdb stores just in-frame clones and leaves some out. The sample lists fewer than 120,000 clones; around nine tenths were seen once. Sequenced material: PBMCs. The chain links TRBV6-1 to TRBJ2-7; a possible D gene is TRBD1 (6 bases). The sequence was obtained from a woman in her twenties or thirties in good health and CMV-seropositive. The CDR3: CASRDSYEQYF. The CDR3 DNA reads as TGTGCCAGCAGGGACAGCTACGAGCAGTACTTC.